The sequence of this T cell receptor beta chain was determined in a study of blood T cell repertoires in COVID-19 (TCRdb year 2020). In terms of the full investigation: Samples covering the acute and convalescent phases of COVID-19 were provided by collaborators in the United States, Italy and Spain. The prospective study material was composed of cDNA or gDNA derived from T cells, B-cell-depleted T cells, or PBMCs. Subjects who had been exposed to COVID-19, were actively infected with it, or had recovered from it provided the deeply sampled blood TCRbeta repertoires that made up the dataset. A freely available public database, intended as a resource for researchers studying the immune response to SARS-CoV-2, is where the repertoires were released. Samples were obtained from the ongoing ImmuneRACE study (first 160 participants) and from over 1,000 subjects provided by 6 global collaborators. Sample metadata almost always included a de-identified subject ID, COVID-19 status, age in years and sex. Where HLA class I and class II types were available, the types were taken from metadata supplied by the sample provider, not from assay-based typing.

V is reduced by 3 bases and J by 7 bases, leaving a spacing of 4 bases between them. From its cysteine to its phenylalanine, the CDR3 spans 12 amino acids. Just CDR3 DNA is preserved here, 36 bases in frame from base 1. CDR1 and CDR2 are drawn from the germline V gene (reference sequence): MNHEY, SMNVEV. TCRbeta CDR3 regions were amplified from genomic DNA using the immunoSEQ Assay, a bias-controlled multiplex PCR. Per the original workflow: The number of nucleated cells in each sample was estimated by amplification of reference gene primers within the assay. To quantify the absolute abundance of each unique TCRbeta CDR3 rearrangement, sequence reads were collapsed and filtered. For each sample, productive Simpson clonality was calculated as the square root of Simpson's diversity index over productive rearrangements. In TCRdb, the immuneACCESS table is reduced to in-frame sequences with V and J assigned. These tables do not hold every clone; where another copy was compared, an unresolved V gene accounts for under half, and the others remain unexplained. The V and J calls and the clone size are those of that table, but D and trimming were determined from the DNA. The sample includes approximately 100,000 clones, with about 90% observed a single time. 17% of the sample is taken by the ten largest.

General conclusions and limits of the study: How much clinical and demographic metadata was included differed by source and by participant, and the metadata was provided uncurated.

With respect to this clone: Its antigen target is currently unknown. The sample holds no much larger clone one base away, and base qualities are not on file.

Collaborating institutions collected whole blood in K2EDTA tubes following their own protocols. For TCRbeta analysis, collaborators shipped samples in one of three forms: frozen whole blood, isolated PBMCs, or DNA extracted from either of those sample types. Sequences were obtained from peripheral blood. This TCR derives from a man in his fifties or sixties with acute or convalescent COVID-19. The chain was built from TRBV27 and TRBJ1-6, with the D gene not clear enough to name. The CDR3 here reads CASSFRNSPLHF. In nucleotide form, the sequence is TGTGCCAGCAGTTTTCGGAATTCACCCCTCCACTTT.